The 27 T cell receptor beta chains presented below share a single source sample, sequenced in a study of human T cells and chemical hapten exposure. TCRdb reprocessed the RACE reads with MiXCR, giving one entry per CDR3 protein. The sample includes under 200,000 distinct CDR3 sequences, around 13% of them seen just once. Time point: patch test 1, 2 weeks after DPC sensitization. Indicated treatment: therapeutic diphenylcyclopropenone sensitization with weekly scalp DPC. Specimen: whole blood, collected in connection with sensitization to the hapten diphenylcyclopropenone (DPC). The receptors stem from a young woman with alopecia areata. Some clones in this sample may be carry-over from other donors' samples.

This clonotype was recorded a few times. The chain links TRBV7-2 to TRBJ2-3; D is undetermined. The CDR3 sequence is 14 residues long. Germline values: CDR1 SGHTA, CDR2 FQGNSA. Trimming pared 2 bases from V and 3 bases from J, leaving 9 bases between. The CDR3 region is CASSLFLATDTQYF. Here the CDR3 DNA reads TGTGCCAGCAGCTTATTTTTAGCAACAGATACGCAGTATTTT.

The table lists this clonotype with a few counts. The chain is built from TRBV29-1 and TRBJ2-1; perhaps TRBD1 as D (5 bases). Trimming pared 4 bases from V and 7 bases from J, leaving 14 bases between. CDR1 and CDR2 (germline): SQVTM, ANQGSEA. The CDR3 consists of 13 residues. The CDR3 DNA reads TGCAGCGTTGTTTGGGGCCTCGCTAATGAGCAGTTCTTC. Translating gives CSVVWGLANEQFF.

The rearrangement uses TRBV6-1 and TRBJ1-5; D gene uncertain. Germline loops: CDR1 MNHNS, CDR2 SASEGT. V dropped 8 bases and J dropped 7 bases, with 9 bases sitting between them. The CDR3 has 11 amino acids. CDR3 loop: CASGPGQPQHF. The CDR3, as DNA: TGTGCCAGCGGGCCCGGACAGCCCCAGCATTTT.

This clonotype was recorded a few times. The chain couples TRBV29-1 to TRBJ1-3; 7 bases line up with TRBD1. Germline-derived CDR1 and CDR2 are SQVTM and ANQGSEA. V shed 3 bases, J shed 4 bases, and the junction held 6 bases outside the gene matches. The CDR3 is 14 amino acids. DNA of the CDR3: TGCAGCGTTGATACAGGGGAGTCAGGAAACACCATATATTTT. Translation gives CSVDTGESGNTIYF.

This clonotype showed up just a few times. This chain connects TRBV29-1 to TRBJ1-6, with D perhaps TRBD1 (5 bases). CDR1 and CDR2 (germline): SQVTM, ANQGSEA. The CDR3 has 15 residues. Trimming shortened V by 4 bases and J by 7 bases, and 17 bases separated the two germline ends. CDR3 sequence: CSVGQPTMENSPLHF. Written as DNA, the CDR3 is TGCAGCGTTGGACAGCCGACCATGGAAAATTCACCCCTCCACTTT.

Ten or more counts support this clonotype. The chain couples TRBV18 to TRBJ2-3; perhaps TRBD2 as D (6 bases). Germline CDR1 is KGHSH and CDR2 is LQKENI. Between the trimmed V and J ends, which lost 2 bases and 2 bases, there was a span of 11 bases. This CDR3 comprises 15 residues. The CDR3, as DNA: TGTGCCAGCTCACCAGTAGGCGGGACCACAGATACGCAGTATTTT. Translation gives CASSPVGGTTDTQYF.

A few counts support this clonotype. This chain uses TRBV6-6 with TRBJ1-4, with 7 bases fitting TRBD1. There are 13 residues in the CDR3. After removal of 6 bases from V and 7 bases from J, the junction contained 5 bases not matched to a gene. Germline-derived CDR1 and CDR2 are MNHNY and SVGAGI (reference sequence). In DNA form, the CDR3 reads TGTGCCAGCAGCAACAGGGGTGGTGAAAAACTGTTTTTT. The encoded protein is CASSNRGGEKLFF.

This clonotype has ten or more counts. A junction boundary mismatches the germline segment, possibly from a read error. This chain connects TRBV28 to TRBJ2-1, with D maybe TRBD2 (5 bases). The germline V gene has CDR1 MDHEN and CDR2 SYDVKM. The CDR3 has 13 amino acids. The CDR3 loop reads CASTLNRDNEQFF. The CDR3 nucleotides read TGTGCCAGCACTTTAAACCGGGATAATGAGCAGTTCTTC. Variable domain in full (rest from reference TRBV28 and TRBJ2-1): DVKVTQSSRYLVKRTGEKVFLECVQDMDHENMFWYRQDPGLGLRLIYFSYDVKMKEKGDIPEGYSVSREKKERFSLILESASTNQTSMYLCASTLNRDNEQFFGPGTRLTVL.

The chain recombines TRBV28 with TRBJ2-7; D possibly corresponds to TRBD2 (5 bases). Between the trimmed V and J ends, which lost 2 bases and 0 bases, there was a span of 5 bases. Germline-derived CDR1 and CDR2 are MDHEN and SYDVKM. The CDR3 contains 13 residues. The DNA of the CDR3 is TGTGCCAGCAGTTTAGGGAGCTCCTACGAGCAGTACTTC. It specifies CASSLGSSYEQYF.

This clonotype was seen more than once but under ten times. The V gene is TRBV28, the J gene TRBJ2-7; D gene unclear. Germline CDR1 reads MDHEN; CDR2 reads SYDVKM. This CDR3 has 16 residues. V was trimmed by 3 bases and J by 2 bases, leaving 17 bases between them. The CDR3 coding sequence is TGTGCCAGCAGTTTCCAGCTAGAATCGCTAACCTACGAGCAGTACTTC. This sequence encodes CASSFQLESLTYEQYF. Combining the CDR3 with reference TRBV28 and TRBJ2-7 gives the whole variable domain DVKVTQSSRYLVKRTGEKVFLECVQDMDHENMFWYRQDPGLGLRLIYFSYDVKMKEKGDIPEGYSVSREKKERFSLILESASTNQTSMYLCASSFQLESLTYEQYFGPGTRLTVT.

This sequence joins TRBV4-2 and TRBJ2-7, with TRBD2 matching over 8 bases. CDR3 length: 15 amino acids. V lost 1 base and J lost 0; bases outside the gene matches: 2. Germline CDR1 is LGHNA and CDR2 is YNFKEQ. The CDR3 coding sequence is TGTGCCAGCAGCCAAGGGGGGACTAGCTCCTACGAGCAGTACTTC. Protein sequence: CASSQGGTSSYEQYF.

This clonotype was seen only a few times. The genes are TRBV6-6 and TRBJ2-2, with 10 bases that match TRBD1. After removal of 6 bases from V and 4 bases from J, the junction contained 8 bases not matched to a gene. The CDR3 totals 16 residues. In germline, CDR1 is MNHNY, CDR2 SVGAGI (reference sequence). The CDR3 reads CASRYRQGAGTGELFF. CDR3 in DNA: TGTGCCAGCAGATATCGACAGGGGGCGGGCACCGGGGAGCTGTTTTTT.

The V gene is TRBV11-1, the J gene TRBJ2-1, with D maybe TRBD2 (5 bases). This CDR3 region has 14 residues. From germline, CDR1 is SGHAT and CDR2 FQDESV (reference sequence). V dropped 7 bases and J dropped 3 bases, with 13 bases sitting between them. The CDR3 here is CASNGLGLYNEQFF. The CDR3 DNA sequence: TGTGCCAGCAATGGACTGGGCCTCTACAATGAGCAGTTCTTC.

This clonotype has ten or more counts. V is TRBV5-1 and J is TRBJ2-2; TRBD2 is a possible D gene (6 bases). Trimming cost V 1 base and J 1 base, with 14 bases left between them. There are 17 residues in the CDR3. From germline, CDR1 is SGHRS and CDR2 YFSETQ. DNA for the CDR3: TGCGCCAGCAGCTTGTTTGGGACTTCTCAGAACACCGGGGAGCTGTTTTTT. Amino acid sequence: CASSLFGTSQNTGELFF.

The chain carries TRBV28 and TRBJ1-6, with 7 bases matching TRBD1. The V gene end was trimmed by 6 bases and the J gene end by 6 bases; junction bases not matched to a gene: 8. Germline-derived CDR1 and CDR2 are MDHEN and SYDVKM. The CDR3 is 15 residues long. The CDR3 protein is CASSRDSPFNSPLHF. The CDR3 coding sequence is TGTGCCAGCAGCCGGGACAGCCCGTTTAATTCACCCCTCCACTTT.

Many counts were recorded for this clonotype. The chain carries TRBV7-2 and TRBJ1-6; D is undetermined. V lost 1 base and J 8 bases, leaving 6 bases between the germline ends. The V gene's germline CDR1 is SGHTA and CDR2 FQGNSA. This CDR3 is built from 13 residues. CDR3 sequence reads: CASSLVGDSPLHF. In DNA form, the CDR3 reads TGTGCCAGCAGCTTAGTCGGAGATTCACCCCTCCACTTT.

The chain couples TRBV10-3 to TRBJ2-7; D is unclear. Trimming left V 3 bases short and J 2 bases short, with 8 bases between. There are 13 residues in the CDR3. Germline-derived CDR1 and CDR2 are ENHRY and SYGVKD. In DNA, the CDR3 is TGTGCCATCAGTGAATCGGCGGCCTACGAGCAGTACTTC. It encodes CAISESAAYEQYF.

The chain couples TRBV5-4 to TRBJ1-6; TRBD1 matches 8 bases. The V segment lost 4 bases and the J segment 5 bases; nucleotides outside the gene matches: 5. This CDR3 is 15 amino acids long. CDR1 is SGHNT and CDR2 is YYREEE in the germline V gene (reference sequence). The CDR3 sequence: CASSLPDRDNSPLHF. The DNA of the CDR3 is TGTGCCAGCAGCCTGCCGGACAGGGATAATTCACCCCTCCACTTT.

This clonotype was picked up a small number of times. The genes are TRBV6-2 or TRBV6-3 and TRBJ1-5, with D possibly TRBD1 on 6 matching bases. Deletions cut 6 bases from V and 4 bases from J, with 16 bases between. CDR1 MNHEY and CDR2 SVGEGT come from the germline V gene. This CDR3 has 15 residues. This CDR3 reads CASRGSGAGNQPQHF. The CDR3 DNA sequence: TGTGCCAGCAGGGGGTCAGGGGCAGGGAATCAGCCCCAGCATTTT.

J is TRBJ1-5 and V is TRBV19; TRBD1 matches at 7 bases. The CDR3 has 14 amino acids. The V and J ends lost 4 bases and 4 bases, in that order; junction bases with no gene match: 4. Germline CDR1 LNHDA, CDR2 SQIVND (reference sequence). The CDR3 region is CASSRQQGNQPQHF. CDR3 coding DNA: TGTGCCAGTAGTAGGCAACAGGGGAATCAGCCCCAGCATTTT. Filled out from reference TRBV19 and TRBJ1-5, the complete variable domain reads DGGITQSPKYLFRKEGQNVTLSCEQNLNHDAMYWYRQDPGQGLRLIYYSQIVNDFQKGDIAEGYSVSREKKESFPLTVTSAQKNPTAFYLCASSRQQGNQPQHFGDGTRLSIL.

The sample holds many counts of this clonotype. The gene calls are TRBV12-3 or TRBV12-4 and TRBJ2-3; 9 nucleotides match TRBD2. The CDR3 loop spans 19 amino acids. V gave up 6 bases and J gave up 1 base; unmatched junction bases: 17. The CDR3: CASRKLVGSGGLRTDTQYF. CDR3 DNA sequence: TGTGCCAGCAGGAAACTGGTTGGTAGCGGGGGTCTCCGCACAGATACGCAGTATTTT.

This clonotype showed up just a few times. This rearrangement joins TRBV25-1 to TRBJ1-1, with 7 bases aligning to TRBD1. This CDR3 is built from 14 residues. J gave up 4 bases and V 6 bases, and 8 bases lay outside the gene matches. CDR1 and CDR2 from the germline V gene are MGHDK and SYGVNS. The CDR3 DNA reads TGTGCCAGCAGGGAACAGGGGTTGATCACTGAAGCTTTCTTT. It encodes CASREQGLITEAFF.

The gene calls are TRBV20-1 and TRBJ1-5, with D possibly matching TRBD1 (5 bases). Trimming took off 6 bases at V and 0 bases at J, with 24 bases between the two ends. Germline V lookup: CDR1 DFQATT, CDR2 SNEGSKA (reference sequence). This CDR3 is 18 amino acids long. The CDR3 loop reads CSAPTGGHGGYSNQPQHF. CDR3 DNA: TGCAGTGCACCAACTGGAGGGCACGGGGGTTATAGCAATCAGCCCCAGCATTTT.

This clonotype has only a few counts. The chain recombines TRBV7-3 with TRBJ1-2; D not resolved. Germline loops: CDR1 SGHTA, CDR2 FQGTGA. The CDR3 contains 16 residues. V was shortened by 1 base and J by 0 bases, with 12 bases between the two germline ends. The CDR3: CASSLIGQVTNYGYTF. In DNA, the CDR3 is TGTGCCAGCAGCTTAATCGGGCAGGTGACTAACTATGGCTACACCTTC.

This clonotype was observed at least ten times. The chain joins TRBV12-3 or TRBV12-4 to TRBJ2-2; perhaps TRBD2 as D (6 bases). This CDR3 contains 15 residues. V was shortened by 4 bases and J by 3 bases, with 12 bases between the two germline ends. DNA for the CDR3: TGTGCCAGCAGTTCCCGGGACTGGGACACCGGGGAGCTGTTTTTT. Translated: CASSSRDWDTGELFF.

As for this clonotype: The CDR3 carries no conserved terminal phenylalanine or tryptophan, so it likely arises from a read error. The rearrangement joins TRBV27 to TRBJ1-6, with unresolved D. The CDR3 contains 16 residues. The V gene's germline CDR1 is MNHEY and CDR2 SMNVEV (reference sequence). The V gene lost 4 bases and the J gene lost 0 bases, with 10 bases spanning the gap. DNA of the CDR3: TGTGCCAGCAGTTCAAAGAGCGGCTCCTATAATTCACCCCTCCACTCT. Its translation is CASSSKSGSYNSPLHS.

The V gene is TRBV7-2, the J gene TRBJ2-3, with 7 bases fitting TRBD1. The CDR3 has 12 amino acids. CDR1 and CDR2 from the germline V gene are SGHTA and FQGNSA. The J segment lost 7 bases and the V segment lost 6 bases, leaving 4 bases of the junction unmatched. The CDR3 here is CASRGDSHTQYF. The CDR3 region has the DNA TGTGCCAGCAGAGGGGACAGCCATACGCAGTATTTT. Looking up the rest from reference TRBV7-2 and TRBJ2-3 gives the full variable domain: GAGVSQSPSNKVTEKGKDVELRCDPISGHTALYWYRQSLGQGLEFLIYFQGNSAPDKSGLPSDRFSAERTGGSVSTLTIQRTQQEDSAVYLCASRGDSHTQYFGPGTRLTVL.